The 21 T cell receptor beta chains below all came from one sample that was sequenced in a study of regulatory T cells in long-lasting Graves disease. The sample's time point: newly diagnosed GD, antithyroid drugs for less than 3 months. With RNA extracted from PBMCs as input, the TCR library was made. Both iRepertoire HTBI primers and Arm-PCR of CDR3 regions were used to build the TCR beta libraries. MiXCR was run by TCRdb on the multiplex PCR reads, yielding one entry per CDR3 protein. This table holds approximately 480,000 distinct CDR3 sequences, 15% to 20% found once. These data were also filed under a second study, of T cells in Graves' hyperthyroidism and ophthalmopathy.

The starting material was peripheral blood mononuclear cells (PBMCs), obtained at new diagnosis, from a patient treated with antithyroid drugs. The receptors were sampled from a man in his forties with Graves disease.

This clonotype was found many times. J is TRBJ1-2 and V is TRBV28, with TRBD1 identical over 8 bases. The CDR3 is 13 amino acids. V was clipped by 7 bases and J by 4 bases; unmatched bases: 5. In germline, CDR1 is MDHEN, CDR2 SYDVKM. CDR3 DNA sequence: TGTGCCAGCAAACCCGGACAGGGCTATGGCTACACCTTC. This sequence encodes CASKPGQGYGYTF.

This clonotype was found many times. The J gene is TRBJ2-3, the V gene TRBV20-1, with D possibly being TRBD2 (5 bases). The CDR3 consists of 13 residues. Germline V gene data show CDR1 as DFQATT and CDR2 as SNEGSKA (reference sequence). Trimming pared 5 bases from V and 1 base from J, leaving 10 bases between. CDR3 residues: CSAERAGTDTQYF. The CDR3 bases are TGCAGTGCTGAGAGGGCCGGCACAGATACGCAGTATTTT.

This clonotype was counted only a few times. The rearrangement joins TRBV28 to TRBJ1-6; D perhaps matches TRBD1 (5 bases). CDR3 length equals 13 residues. Trimming removed 8 bases from V and 10 bases from J, with 15 bases in between. Germline V gene sequence: CDR1 MDHEN, CDR2 SYDVKM. For the CDR3, the DNA is TGTGCCAGCTTGGGCTCCTGGGACTCACCCCTCCACTTT. It translates to CASLGSWDSPLHF. Complete variable domain (other parts from reference TRBV28 and TRBJ1-6): DVKVTQSSRYLVKRTGEKVFLECVQDMDHENMFWYRQDPGLGLRLIYFSYDVKMKEKGDIPEGYSVSREKKERFSLILESASTNQTSMYLCASLGSWDSPLHFGNGTRLTVT.

The genes are TRBV2 and TRBJ2-4, with 14 bases that match TRBD2. This CDR3 comprises 20 residues. V was clipped by 6 bases and J by 1 base; unmatched bases: 14. Per germline, CDR1 SNHLY and CDR2 FYNNEI. CDR3 loop: CASSPAGTSGRRGAKNIQYF. For the CDR3, the DNA is TGTGCCAGCAGCCCAGCCGGGACTAGCGGGAGAAGGGGGGCCAAAAACATTCAGTACTTC.

The chain is built from TRBV5-1 and TRBJ2-3; possibly TRBD1 or TRBD2 for D (6 bases each). V lost 4 bases and J 2 bases, leaving 17 bases between the germline ends. CDR3 length: 16 residues. CDR1 and CDR2 (germline): SGHRS, YFSETQ. The CDR3 DNA follows: TGCGCCAGCAGCGCGATAAGAGGGGGGTCCACAGATACGCAGTATTTT. This sequence encodes CASSAIRGGSTDTQYF.

The chain is built from TRBV11-2 and TRBJ2-7, with D uncertain. CDR1 is SGHAT, CDR2 FQNNGV, per germline. The ends were cut back, 2 bases at V and 5 bases at J, with 22 bases in the middle. The CDR3 length is 17 residues. The CDR3 DNA follows: TGTGCCAGCAGCTTATCCTTTCGTGGGATCCAAACCCACGAGCAGTACTTC. Amino acids: CASSLSFRGIQTHEQYF.

Ten or more counts support this clonotype. This chain joins TRBV4-2 and TRBJ2-5, with D maybe TRBD2 (5 bases). CDR1 and CDR2 (germline): LGHNA, YNFKEQ. V dropped 0 bases and J dropped 2 bases, with 7 bases sitting between them. The CDR3 extends over 14 amino acids. CDR3 nucleotides: TGTGCCAGCAGCCAAGAGCCGGGACAAGAGACCCAGTACTTC. This codes for CASSQEPGQETQYF.

This clonotype appeared many times. The rearrangement links TRBV24-1 to TRBJ2-1, with TRBD1 matching over 10 bases. V shed 1 base and J 6 bases; nucleotides not matched to a gene: 5. Germline-derived CDR1 and CDR2 are KGHDR and SFDVKD. The CDR3 sequence is 16 residues long. The CDR3: CATSDFRDRGLNEQFF. CDR3 in DNA: TGTGCCACCAGTGATTTCCGGGACAGGGGTCTCAATGAGCAGTTCTTC.

The chain couples TRBV7-2 to TRBJ2-1; D is perhaps TRBD2 (6 bases). CDR3 size: 15 residues. V was trimmed by 2 bases and J by 2 bases, leaving 10 bases between them. Germline CDR1 reads SGHTA; CDR2 reads FQGNSA. CDR3 amino acids: CASSLTGATYNEQFF. Written as DNA, the CDR3 is TGTGCCAGCAGCTTAACGGGAGCCACCTACAATGAGCAGTTCTTC.

This rearrangement joins TRBV28 to TRBJ1-6; no clear D. V gave up 2 bases and J gave up 14 bases, with 10 bases separating them. This CDR3 comprises 12 residues. The germline CDR1 and CDR2 sequences are MDHEN and SYDVKM. This chain's CDR3 is CASSLSVSALHF. The CDR3 nucleotides are TGTGCCAGCAGTTTAAGCGTATCGGCCCTCCACTTT.

This clonotype was observed a few times. V gene TRBV29-1 combines with J gene TRBJ1-1; D perhaps matches TRBD1 (5 bases). The V end was cut by 8 bases, the J end by 3 bases, with 13 bases between. The CDR3 has 12 residues. Germline V gives CDR1 SQVTM, CDR2 ANQGSEA. The CDR3 DNA reads TGCAGCTCCACAGGAGTGGACACTGAAGCTTTCTTT. It codes for CSSTGVDTEAFF.

This clonotype was seen ten or more times. The rearrangement links TRBV3-1 to TRBJ2-5; weak D call: TRBD2 (6 bases). The CDR3 covers 14 residues. Germline V CDR1 and CDR2: LGHDT, YNNKEL (reference sequence). Between the trimmed V and J ends, which lost 5 bases and 6 bases, there was a span of 16 bases. CDR3 DNA: TGTGCCAGCAGCAACCGGAGGGTATCAAAGACCCAGTACTTC. Translation gives CASSNRRVSKTQYF.

This clonotype has ten or more counts. The rearrangement uses TRBV28 and TRBJ2-2, with TRBD2 identical over 12 bases. This CDR3 region has 17 residues. The germline CDR1 and CDR2 sequences are MDHEN and SYDVKM. V gave up 5 bases and J gave up 6 bases; unmatched junction bases: 10. The CDR3 sequence: CASSTSSGRASAGELFF. Written as DNA, the CDR3 is TGTGCCAGCAGTACCTCTAGCGGGAGGGCCTCTGCCGGGGAGCTGTTTTTT. The full variable domain, rest sourced from reference TRBV28 and TRBJ2-2, is DVKVTQSSRYLVKRTGEKVFLECVQDMDHENMFWYRQDPGLGLRLIYFSYDVKMKEKGDIPEGYSVSREKKERFSLILESASTNQTSMYLCASSTSSGRASAGELFFGEGSRLTVL.

This clonotype has a count of ten or more. The gene calls are TRBV20-1 and TRBJ2-5, with 11 bases lining up with TRBD2. Germline assignment: CDR1 DFQATT and CDR2 SNEGSKA (reference sequence). The CDR3 length is 14 residues. V dropped 5 bases and J dropped 1; count of bases not matched to a gene: 3. The CDR3 sequence is CSAVGTSGQETQYF. The CDR3 DNA reads as TGCAGTGCTGTAGGGACTAGCGGCCAAGAGACCCAGTACTTC.

The V call is TRBV9, the J call TRBJ1-4, with D unresolved. V was pared by 3 bases and J by 10 bases, with 10 bases between. The CDR3 has 12 amino acids. Germline loops: CDR1 SGDLS, CDR2 YYNGEE. The CDR3 spells CASSEDGVKLFF. The CDR3 coding sequence is TGTGCCAGCAGCGAAGACGGAGTAAAACTGTTTTTT.

This clonotype was detected many times. V usage is TRBV20-1 and J usage is TRBJ2-7; D remains ambiguous. V was pared by 4 bases and J by 0 bases, with 13 bases between. This CDR3 comprises 14 residues. The germline gives CDR1 DFQATT, CDR2 SNEGSKA (reference sequence). CDR3 region: CSAITRPISYEQYF. The CDR3 region has the DNA TGCAGTGCTATAACCCGGCCCATCTCCTACGAGCAGTACTTC.

This clonotype came up many times. The V and J genes are TRBV7-2 and TRBJ1-5; 12 bases are shared with TRBD1. This CDR3 has 16 amino acids. CDR1 and CDR2 (germline): SGHTA, FQGNSA. Trimming at V came to 1 base and at J to 6 bases, leaving 4 bases not matched to a gene. CDR3 protein: CASSLVGTGGGQPQHF. The CDR3, as DNA: TGTGCCAGCAGCTTAGTTGGGACAGGGGGCGGTCAGCCCCAGCATTTT.

This clonotype was observed at least ten times. This rearrangement joins TRBV12-3 or TRBV12-4 to TRBJ2-1; 9 nucleotides line up with TRBD2. The CDR3 is made up of 15 amino acids. V dropped 3 bases and J dropped 6; count of bases not matched to a gene: 6. The DNA of the CDR3 is TGTGCCAGCAGTTTCGGCGGGAGGGCCTCCAATGAGCAGTTCTTC. Translating it yields CASSFGGRASNEQFF.

This clonotype was seen ten or more times. The CDR3, as DNA: TGTGCCAGCAGCGTAGGGGTGGCAGGCAATCAGCCCCAGCATTTT. As protein: CASSVGVAGNQPQHF. J is TRBJ1-5 and V is TRBV9; D uncertain. Germline CDR1 reads SGDLS; CDR2 reads YYNGEE. V lost 0 bases, J lost 2 bases, and 9 bases lay in between. The CDR3 runs 15 residues.

This clonotype showed up many times. This sequence joins TRBV11-2 and TRBJ2-5, with TRBD2 as a possible D gene (6 bases). CDR1 and CDR2 (germline): SGHAT, FQNNGV. The V end lost 1 base, the J end lost 5 bases, and 11 bases lay between the germline ends. The CDR3 contains 14 residues. CDR3 sequence: CASSLAGVVETQYF. The CDR3 DNA reads as TGTGCCAGCAGCTTAGCGGGGGTGGTGGAGACCCAGTACTTC.

V gene TRBV7-2 combines with J gene TRBJ1-4; D is uncertain. The CDR3 sequence is 13 residues long. Between the trimmed V and J ends, which lost 5 bases and 4 bases, there was a span of 8 bases. Germline V gene sequence: CDR1 SGHTA, CDR2 FQGNSA. DNA for the CDR3: TGTGCCAGCAGCGCCCCAAATAATGAAAAACTGTTTTTT. This gives the protein CASSAPNNEKLFF.